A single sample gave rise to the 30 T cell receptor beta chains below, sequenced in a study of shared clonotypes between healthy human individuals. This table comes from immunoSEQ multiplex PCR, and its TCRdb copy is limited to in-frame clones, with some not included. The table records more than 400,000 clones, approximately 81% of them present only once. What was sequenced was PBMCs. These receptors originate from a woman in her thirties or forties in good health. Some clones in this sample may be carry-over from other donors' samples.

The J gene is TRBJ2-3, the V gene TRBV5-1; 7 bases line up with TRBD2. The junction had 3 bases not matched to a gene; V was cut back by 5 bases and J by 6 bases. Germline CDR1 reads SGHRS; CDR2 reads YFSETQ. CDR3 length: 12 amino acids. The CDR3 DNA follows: TGCGCCAGCAGTCGTAGCGGGGATACGCAGTATTTT. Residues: CASSRSGDTQYF. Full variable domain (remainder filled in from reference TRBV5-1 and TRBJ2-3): KAGVTQTPRYLIKTRGQQVTLSCSPISGHRSVSWYQQTPGQGLQFLFEYFSETQRNKGNFPGRFSGRQFSNSRSEMNVSTLELGDSALYLCASSRSGDTQYFGPGTRLTVL.

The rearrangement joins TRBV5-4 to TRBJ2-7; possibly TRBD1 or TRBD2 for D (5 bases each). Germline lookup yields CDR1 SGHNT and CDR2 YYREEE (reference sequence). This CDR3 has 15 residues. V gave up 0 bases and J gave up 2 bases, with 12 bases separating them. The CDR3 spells CASSLDGTGTYEQYF. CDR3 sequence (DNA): TGTGCCAGCAGCTTGGACGGGACGGGGACCTACGAGCAGTACTTC.

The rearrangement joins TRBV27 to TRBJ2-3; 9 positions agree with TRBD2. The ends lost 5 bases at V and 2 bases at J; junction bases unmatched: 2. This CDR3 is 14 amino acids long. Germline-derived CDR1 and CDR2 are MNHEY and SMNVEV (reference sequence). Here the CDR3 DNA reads TGTGCCAGCAGTCGACTAGCGGCCACAGATACGCAGTATTTT. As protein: CASSRLAATDTQYF.

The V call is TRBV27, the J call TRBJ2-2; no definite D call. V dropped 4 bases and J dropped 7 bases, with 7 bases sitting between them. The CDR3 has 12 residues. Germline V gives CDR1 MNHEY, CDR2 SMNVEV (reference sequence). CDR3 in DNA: TGTGCCAGCAGTTCCCCAAACGGGGAGCTGTTTTTT. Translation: CASSSPNGELFF.

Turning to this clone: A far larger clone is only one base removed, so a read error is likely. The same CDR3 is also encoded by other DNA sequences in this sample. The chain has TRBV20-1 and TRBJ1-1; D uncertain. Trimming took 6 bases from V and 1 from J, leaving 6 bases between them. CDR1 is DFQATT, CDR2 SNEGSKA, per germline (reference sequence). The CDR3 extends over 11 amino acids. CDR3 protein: CSASKNTEAFF. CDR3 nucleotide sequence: TGCAGTGCCAGTAAGAACACTGAAGCTTTCTTT.

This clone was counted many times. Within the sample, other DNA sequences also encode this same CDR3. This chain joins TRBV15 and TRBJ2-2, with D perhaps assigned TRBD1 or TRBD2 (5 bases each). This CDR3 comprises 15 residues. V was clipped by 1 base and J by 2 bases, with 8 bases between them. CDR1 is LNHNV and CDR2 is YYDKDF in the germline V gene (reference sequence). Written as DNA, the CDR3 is TGTGCCACCAGCAGAGTGGGGGAAAACACCGGGGAGCTGTTTTTT. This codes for CATSRVGENTGELFF.

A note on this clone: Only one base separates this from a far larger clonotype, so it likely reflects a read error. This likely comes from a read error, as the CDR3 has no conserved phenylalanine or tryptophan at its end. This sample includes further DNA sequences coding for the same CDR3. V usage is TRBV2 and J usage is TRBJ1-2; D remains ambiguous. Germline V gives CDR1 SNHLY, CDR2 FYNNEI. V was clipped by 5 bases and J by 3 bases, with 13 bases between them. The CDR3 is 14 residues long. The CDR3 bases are TGTGCCAGCAGTAGGGCTCGGATATACTATGGCTACACCCTC. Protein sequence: CASSRARIYYGYTL.

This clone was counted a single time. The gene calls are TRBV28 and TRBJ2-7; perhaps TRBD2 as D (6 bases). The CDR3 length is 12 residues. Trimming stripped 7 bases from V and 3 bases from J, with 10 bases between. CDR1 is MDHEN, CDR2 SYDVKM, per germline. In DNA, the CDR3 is TGTGCCAGCACCATGGGGGGCTACGAGCAGTACTTC. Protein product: CASTMGGYEQYF.

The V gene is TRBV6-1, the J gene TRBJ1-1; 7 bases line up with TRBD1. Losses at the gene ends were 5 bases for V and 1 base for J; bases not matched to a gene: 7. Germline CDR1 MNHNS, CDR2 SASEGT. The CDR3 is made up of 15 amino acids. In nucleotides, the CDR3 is TGTGCCAGCAGTTCCCGACAGGGACCGAACACTGAAGCTTTCTTT. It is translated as CASSSRQGPNTEAFF.

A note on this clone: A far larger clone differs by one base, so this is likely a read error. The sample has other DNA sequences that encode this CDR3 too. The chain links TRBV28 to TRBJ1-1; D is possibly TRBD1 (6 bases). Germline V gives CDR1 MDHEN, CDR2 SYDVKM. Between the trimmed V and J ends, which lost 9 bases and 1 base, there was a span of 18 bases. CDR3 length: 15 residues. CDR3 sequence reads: CASSAAGTSNTEAFF. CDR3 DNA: TGTGCCAGTAGTGCCGCCGGGACATCGAACACTGAAGCTTTCTTT.

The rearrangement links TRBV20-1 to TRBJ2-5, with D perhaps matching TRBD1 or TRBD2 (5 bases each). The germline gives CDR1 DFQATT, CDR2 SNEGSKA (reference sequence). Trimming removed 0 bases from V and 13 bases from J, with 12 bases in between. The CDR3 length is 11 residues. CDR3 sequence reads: CSARDPGRRYF. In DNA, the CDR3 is TGCAGTGCTAGAGACCCGGGACGGCGGTACTTC.

CDR3 DNA: TGTGCCAGCAGTGAGGGTGCAGATACGCAGTATTTT. This codes for CASSEGADTQYF. This chain links TRBV6-1 with TRBJ2-3, with D unclear. Trimming took off 3 bases at V and 4 bases at J, with 5 bases between the two ends. Germline V gene sequence: CDR1 MNHNS, CDR2 SASEGT. CDR3 size: 12 residues.

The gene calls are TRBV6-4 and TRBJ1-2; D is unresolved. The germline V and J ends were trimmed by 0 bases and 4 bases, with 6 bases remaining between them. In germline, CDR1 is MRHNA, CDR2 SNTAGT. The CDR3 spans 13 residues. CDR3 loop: CASSDSAGYGYTF. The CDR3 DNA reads TGTGCCAGCAGTGACTCGGCGGGCTATGGCTACACCTTC.

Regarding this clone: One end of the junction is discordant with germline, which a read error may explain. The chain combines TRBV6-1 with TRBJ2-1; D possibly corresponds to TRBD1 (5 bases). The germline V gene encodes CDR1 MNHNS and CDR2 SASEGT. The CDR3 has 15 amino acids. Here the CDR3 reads CASSVMTETYNEQFF. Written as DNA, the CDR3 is TGTGCCAGCAGTGTAATGACAGAGACCTATAATGAGCAGTTCTTC.

CDR3 in DNA: TGTGCCACCAGCACGGGACCGAGCGGGAGGGACAATGAGCAGTTCTTC. Protein: CATSTGPSGRDNEQFF. This rearrangement joins TRBV15 to TRBJ2-1, with TRBD2 matching over 10 bases. This CDR3 has 16 residues. Trimming removed 4 bases from V and 5 bases from J; junction bases left unmatched: 8. Per germline, CDR1 LNHNV and CDR2 YYDKDF (reference sequence).

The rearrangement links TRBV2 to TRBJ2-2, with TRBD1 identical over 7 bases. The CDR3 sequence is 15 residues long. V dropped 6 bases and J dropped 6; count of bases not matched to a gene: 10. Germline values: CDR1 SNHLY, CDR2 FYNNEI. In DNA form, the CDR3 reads TGTGCCAGCAGGCTCGGACAGGTTTCATCCGGGGAGCTGTTTTTT. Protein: CASRLGQVSSGELFF.

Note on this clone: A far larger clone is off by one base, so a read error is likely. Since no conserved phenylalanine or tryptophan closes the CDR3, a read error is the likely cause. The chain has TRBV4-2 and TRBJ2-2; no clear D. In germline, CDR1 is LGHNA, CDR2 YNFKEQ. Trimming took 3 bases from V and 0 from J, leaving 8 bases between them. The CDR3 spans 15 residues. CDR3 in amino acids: CASSQVSANTGELFS. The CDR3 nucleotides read TGTGCCAGCAGCCAGGTCAGCGCGAACACCGGGGAGCTGTTTTCT.

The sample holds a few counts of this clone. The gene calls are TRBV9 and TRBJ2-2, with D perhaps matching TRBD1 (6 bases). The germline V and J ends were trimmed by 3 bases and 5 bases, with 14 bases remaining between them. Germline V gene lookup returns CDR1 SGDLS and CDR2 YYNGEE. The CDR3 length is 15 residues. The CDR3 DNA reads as TGTGCCAGCAGCGCATACTCTAGGGGGACCGGGGAGCTGTTTTTT. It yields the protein CASSAYSRGTGELFF.

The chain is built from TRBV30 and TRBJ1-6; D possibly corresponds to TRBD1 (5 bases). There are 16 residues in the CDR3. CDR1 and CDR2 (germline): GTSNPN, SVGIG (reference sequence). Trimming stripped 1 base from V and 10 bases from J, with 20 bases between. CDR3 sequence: CAWSDGSPGWGSPLHF. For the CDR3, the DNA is TGTGCCTGGAGTGACGGATCCCCCGGGTGGGGCTCACCCCTCCACTTT. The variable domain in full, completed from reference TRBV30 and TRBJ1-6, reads SQTIHQWPATLVQPVGSPLSLECTVEGTSNPNLYWYRQAAGRGLQLLFYSVGIGQISSEVPQNLSASRPQDRQFILSSKKLLLSDSGFYLCAWSDGSPGWGSPLHFGNGTRLTVT.

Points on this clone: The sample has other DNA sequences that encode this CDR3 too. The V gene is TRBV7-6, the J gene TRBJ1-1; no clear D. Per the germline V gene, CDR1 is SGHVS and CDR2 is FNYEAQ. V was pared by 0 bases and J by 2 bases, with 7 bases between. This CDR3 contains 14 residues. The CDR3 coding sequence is TGTGCCAGCAGCTTAGCGAGGGTAAACACTGAAGCTTTCTTT. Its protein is CASSLARVNTEAFF.

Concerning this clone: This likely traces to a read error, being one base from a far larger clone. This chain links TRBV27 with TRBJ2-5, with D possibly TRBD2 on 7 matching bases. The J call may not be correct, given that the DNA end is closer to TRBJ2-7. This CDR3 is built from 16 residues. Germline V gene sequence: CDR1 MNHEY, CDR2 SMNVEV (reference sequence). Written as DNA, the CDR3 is TGTGCCAGCAGTTTAAGGGGGGGTGGGGGATCCTACGAGCAGTACTTC. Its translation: CASSLRGGGGSYEQYF.

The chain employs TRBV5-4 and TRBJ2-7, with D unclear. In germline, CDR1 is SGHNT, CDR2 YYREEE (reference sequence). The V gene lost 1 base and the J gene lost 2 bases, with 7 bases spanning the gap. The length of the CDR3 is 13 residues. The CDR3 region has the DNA TGTGCCAGCAGCTTGCGAGACACCTACGAGCAGTACTTC. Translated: CASSLRDTYEQYF.

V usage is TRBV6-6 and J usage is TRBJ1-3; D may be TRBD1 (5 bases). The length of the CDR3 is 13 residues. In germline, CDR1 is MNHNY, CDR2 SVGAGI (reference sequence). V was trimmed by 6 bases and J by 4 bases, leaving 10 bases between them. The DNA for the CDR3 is TGTGCCAGCAGCCGACAGCAGGGAAACACCATATATTTT. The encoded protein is CASSRQQGNTIYF.

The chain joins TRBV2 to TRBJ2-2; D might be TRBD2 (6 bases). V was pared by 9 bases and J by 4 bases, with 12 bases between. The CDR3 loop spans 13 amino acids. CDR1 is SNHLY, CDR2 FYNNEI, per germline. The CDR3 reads CASREWGTGELFF. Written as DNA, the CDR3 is TGTGCCAGTCGGGAGTGGGGCACCGGGGAGCTGTTTTTT.

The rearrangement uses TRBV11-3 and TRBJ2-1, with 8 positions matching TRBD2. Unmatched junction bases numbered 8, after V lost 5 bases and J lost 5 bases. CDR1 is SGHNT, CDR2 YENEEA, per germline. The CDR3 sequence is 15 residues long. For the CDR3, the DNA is TGTGCCAGCAGCCTCCGCACTAGCGGCCACAATGAGCAGTTCTTC. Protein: CASSLRTSGHNEQFF.

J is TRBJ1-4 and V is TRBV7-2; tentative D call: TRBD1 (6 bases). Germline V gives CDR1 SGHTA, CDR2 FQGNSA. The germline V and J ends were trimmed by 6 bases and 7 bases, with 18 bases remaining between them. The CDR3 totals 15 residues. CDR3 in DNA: TGTGCCAGCAGACCAGGGACACCAGCACCTGAAAAACTGTTTTTT. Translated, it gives CASRPGTPAPEKLFF.

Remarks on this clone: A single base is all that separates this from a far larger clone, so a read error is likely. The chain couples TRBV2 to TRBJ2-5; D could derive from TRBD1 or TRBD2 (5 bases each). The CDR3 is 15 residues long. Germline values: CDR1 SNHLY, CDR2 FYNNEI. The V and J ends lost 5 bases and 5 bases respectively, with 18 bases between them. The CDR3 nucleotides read TGTGCCAGCAGTCCCAGCAGGAGGAAGGGGGAGACCCAGTACTTC. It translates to CASSPSRRKGETQYF.

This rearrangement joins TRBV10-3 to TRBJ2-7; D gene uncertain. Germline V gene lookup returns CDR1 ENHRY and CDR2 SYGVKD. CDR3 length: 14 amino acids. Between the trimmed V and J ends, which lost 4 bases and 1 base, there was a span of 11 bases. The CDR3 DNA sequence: TGTGCCATCAGTGGGACGGCAGAATCCTACGAGCAGTACTTC. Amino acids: CAISGTAESYEQYF.

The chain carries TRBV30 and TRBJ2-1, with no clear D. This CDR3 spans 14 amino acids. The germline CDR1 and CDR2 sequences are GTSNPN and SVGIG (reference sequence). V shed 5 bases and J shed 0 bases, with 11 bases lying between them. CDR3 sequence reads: CAWADSSSYNEQFF. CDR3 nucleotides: TGTGCCTGGGCCGACTCGAGCTCCTACAATGAGCAGTTCTTC. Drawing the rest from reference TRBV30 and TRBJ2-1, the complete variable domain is SQTIHQWPATLVQPVGSPLSLECTVEGTSNPNLYWYRQAAGRGLQLLFYSVGIGQISSEVPQNLSASRPQDRQFILSSKKLLLSDSGFYLCAWADSSSYNEQFFGPGTRLTVL.

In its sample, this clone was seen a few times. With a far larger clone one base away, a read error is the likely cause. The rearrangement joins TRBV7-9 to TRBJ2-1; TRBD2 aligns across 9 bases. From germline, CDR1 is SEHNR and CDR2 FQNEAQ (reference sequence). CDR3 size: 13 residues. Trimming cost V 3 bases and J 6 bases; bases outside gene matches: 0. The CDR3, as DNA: TGTGCCAGCAGCTTGGGACTAGCCAATGAGCAGTTCTTC. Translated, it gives CASSLGLANEQFF.